These 12 T cell receptor beta chains were all obtained from the same sample, sequenced in a study of T cells after yellow fever vaccination. TCRdb reprocessed the 5' RACE reads via MiXCR and lists one record per CDR3 protein. The table lists tens of thousands of distinct CDR3 sequences, around 7% of them singletons. Sample: CD8+ T cells sorted from PBMCs, taken on the day of the yellow fever booster vaccination. The receptors here all came from a man younger than 45 who received the YFV17D yellow fever vaccine.

This clonotype was picked up a small number of times. The chain employs TRBV6-5 and TRBJ2-1; no definite D call. The CDR3 extends over 11 amino acids. Trimming pared 0 bases from V and 8 bases from J, leaving 2 bases between. Looked up from germline, CDR1 is MNHEY and CDR2 is SVGAGI. CDR3 in DNA: TGTGCCAGCAGTTACTCCTATGAGCAGTTCTTC. Translating it yields CASSYSYEQFF.

This clonotype was detected ten times or more. The chain has TRBV28 and TRBJ2-5; D gene unclear. Germline loops: CDR1 MDHEN, CDR2 SYDVKM. Trimming left V 3 bases short and J 1 base short, with 6 bases between. The CDR3 runs to 13 residues. The CDR3: CASSFTIQETQYF. Written as DNA, the CDR3 is TGTGCCAGCAGTTTTACGATCCAAGAGACCCAGTACTTC.

In this sample, this clonotype turned up many times. The chain combines TRBV6-4 with TRBJ2-3, with 12 bases lining up with TRBD1. The J segment lost 1 base and the V segment lost 2 bases, leaving 1 base of the junction unmatched. The germline CDR1 and CDR2 sequences are MRHNA and SNTAGT. The CDR3 contains 16 residues. Written as DNA, the CDR3 is TGTGCCAGCAGTGACGGGACAGGGGGCGGCACAGATACGCAGTATTTT. Translation gives CASSDGTGGGTDTQYF.

In this sample, this clonotype turned up a few times. The chain recombines TRBV5-1 with TRBJ2-3; D perhaps matches TRBD2 (5 bases). Germline-derived CDR1 and CDR2 are SGHRS and YFSETQ. The CDR3 covers 13 residues. V lost 6 bases, J lost 2 bases, and 10 bases lay in between. The CDR3, as DNA: TGCGCCAGCATGGAGGCCCCCACAGATACGCAGTATTTT. Amino acids: CASMEAPTDTQYF.

The chain employs TRBV19 and TRBJ2-7; perhaps D is TRBD1 or TRBD2 (5 bases each). Germline CDR1 and CDR2: LNHDA and SQIVND (reference sequence). The CDR3 extends over 13 amino acids. V gave up 3 bases and J gave up 3 bases, with 9 bases separating them. This CDR3 reads CASSMGPSYEQYF. For the CDR3, the DNA is TGTGCCAGTAGTATGGGACCCAGCTACGAGCAGTACTTC.

This clonotype was picked up a small number of times. The chain uses TRBV7-9 and TRBJ2-3; 14 bases match TRBD2. The CDR3 totals 16 residues. Trimming cost V 5 bases and J 5 bases; bases outside gene matches: 6. The germline V gene encodes CDR1 SEHNR and CDR2 FQNEAQ (reference sequence). This CDR3 reads CASSPGLAGDEDTQYF. In DNA form, the CDR3 reads TGTGCCAGCAGCCCGGGACTAGCGGGAGATGAAGATACGCAGTATTTT.

The V and J genes are TRBV5-1 and TRBJ2-1, with D unresolved. The CDR3 spans 18 residues. V was shortened by 3 bases and J by 5 bases, with 24 bases between the two germline ends. Germline assignment: CDR1 SGHRS and CDR2 YFSETQ. Written as DNA, the CDR3 is TGCGCCAGCAGCTCCTCCCCAGGAGTCCCGCTAGGAGACAATGAGCAGTTCTTC. Protein: CASSSSPGVPLGDNEQFF.

The chain carries TRBV6-2 or TRBV6-3 and TRBJ2-1, with TRBD1 matching 9 bases. This CDR3 spans 15 amino acids. CDR1 is MNHEY, CDR2 SVGEGT, per germline. Trimming at V came to 6 bases and at J to 5 bases, leaving 8 bases not matched to a gene. The CDR3 DNA reads TGTGCCAGCAGCCCAACCGGGACAGGGAACAATGAGCAGTTCTTC. It translates to CASSPTGTGNNEQFF.

The gene calls are TRBV27 and TRBJ2-1; TRBD2 matches 9 bases. With V trimmed by 6 bases and J by 8 bases, 8 bases remained unmatched. CDR3 length: 14 residues. The germline V gene has CDR1 MNHEY and CDR2 SMNVEV (reference sequence). CDR3 in amino acids: CASRDLAGWDEQFF. In DNA form, the CDR3 reads TGTGCCAGCAGAGATCTAGCGGGATGGGATGAGCAGTTCTTC.

This clonotype has ten or more counts. The CDR3 sequence: CASSLGLANQNIQYF. CDR3 coding DNA: TGTGCCAGCAGCTTAGGACTAGCGAACCAAAACATTCAGTACTTC. This sequence joins TRBV7-9 and TRBJ2-4; TRBD2 matches 8 bases. Trimming removed 1 base from V and 5 bases from J; junction bases left unmatched: 4. The CDR3 contains 15 residues. Germline V gene data show CDR1 as SEHNR and CDR2 as FQNEAQ (reference sequence).

This chain connects TRBV27 to TRBJ1-4, with D unresolved. The CDR3 has 13 amino acids. Germline loops: CDR1 MNHEY, CDR2 SMNVEV (reference sequence). Between the trimmed V and J ends, which lost 5 bases and 8 bases, there was a span of 12 bases. CDR3 bases: TGTGCCAGCAGTCCCCTTGGCGGGGAAAAACTGTTTTTT. This gives the protein CASSPLGGEKLFF.

The rearrangement links TRBV30 to TRBJ1-2; D gene ambiguous. The CDR3 is 14 amino acids. The V and J ends lost 5 bases and 3 bases respectively, with 16 bases between them. Looked up from germline, CDR1 is GTSNPN and CDR2 is SVGIG (reference sequence). The CDR3: CAWEQYENDYGYTF. CDR3 in DNA: TGTGCCTGGGAGCAGTACGAGAATGACTATGGCTACACCTTC.